The TCR beta chain under discussion was sequenced for a study of CD8 T cells in Susac syndrome. General observations from the study: The relatively small number of individuals in the TCR sequencing and HLA analysis was acknowledged by the study.

Trimming took 3 bases from V and 6 from J, leaving 18 bases between them. CDR3 size: 16 residues. Germline V gives CDR1 SEHNR, CDR2 FQNEAQ (reference sequence). This clonotype was picked up one time. As yet, its antigen is unknown. Random hexamers were used to reverse transcribe the RNA input (about 0.45 to 1 ug). Amplification of TCR beta CDR3 across 54 Vbeta and 13 Jbeta was performed with immunoSEQ multiplex PCR. TCRdb fed the immunoSEQ multiplex PCR reads into MiXCR, producing one record per CDR3 protein. Of 180,000 or so distinct CDR3 sequences listed, 85% to 95% are singletons. Sequencing of TCR beta drew on CD8+ and CD4+ T cells from blood. Healthy donors served as the controls. They were matched for age and sex.

The receptor comes from a human donor in good health. Sequencing was performed on CD4+ T cells from PBMCs. The chain recombines TRBV7-9 with TRBJ2-1, with D hard to call. The CDR3 nucleotides read TGTGCCAGCAGCTTTGGACCGACGTGGGGAAGCAATGAGCAGTTCTTC. Translation: CASSFGPTWGSNEQFF.